This T cell receptor beta chain was sequenced for a study of cytomegalovirus exposure and HLA in healthy donors. General study points: According to a later analysis, donors in an Asian-associated ancestry cluster reportedly had fewer N-insertions than the roughly 670-donor mean.

Whereas donors were nominally healthy upon sampling, unrecorded immune exposures were probable. The PCR made use of 60 Vbeta and 13 Jbeta primers. Profiling relied on immunoSEQ multiplex PCR, and the TCRdb table lists in-frame clones only, not all of them. The data contain about 160,000 clones, roughly two thirds of them singletons. This clone was picked up a small number of times. Its antigen is not known. The V and J ends lost 2 bases and 8 bases, in that order; junction bases with no gene match: 13. Germline V gene sequence: CDR1 SGDLS, CDR2 YYNGEE. This CDR3 is built from 17 residues. The chain carries TRBV9 and TRBJ1-4; 9 nucleotides align to TRBD1. Sequencing input: PBMCs. This TCR was sampled from a woman younger than 45 in good health and CMV-seronegative. The CDR3 coding sequence is TGTGCCAGCAGCGTCGGGACAGGGTGGGCCGCGAACGAAAAACTGTTTTTT. This codes for CASSVGTGWAANEKLFF.